This T cell receptor beta chain was captured in a study of early T cells in non-severe SARS-CoV-2 infection. TCRdb analysed the 5' RACE reads with MiXCR anew, one entry per CDR3 protein. Of around 93,000 distinct CDR3 sequences listed, less than 15% were seen once; the top ten hold approximately 4%. V lost 7 bases and J 0 bases, leaving 15 bases between the germline ends. CDR1 and CDR2 from the germline V gene are MDHEN and SYDVKM. The CDR3 is 15 amino acids. This clonotype was seen only a few times. The sequence was obtained from an adult who was a healthcare worker with PCR-confirmed SARS-CoV-2 infection or an uninfected control (not recorded which). The chain uses TRBV28 and TRBJ1-1; D gene unclear. The material was whole blood, obtained at baseline. The CDR3 region is CASIEGGPLNTEAFF. CDR3 coding DNA: TGTGCCAGCATCGAGGGAGGTCCTTTGAACACTGAAGCTTTCTTT.